One and the same sample provided the 8 T cell receptor beta chains below, sequenced in a study of technical replicates of blood from several donors. TCRdb's table, derived via immunoSEQ multiplex PCR, lists solely in-frame clones and lacks some. The sample carries about 84,000 clones, 97% recorded once. The sample was T cells isolated from PBMCs. Receptors were obtained from a human donor in good health.

This chain joins TRBV7-9 and TRBJ1-5; no reliable D call. Germline values: CDR1 SEHNR, CDR2 FQNEAQ (reference sequence). The ends were cut back, 5 bases at V and 7 bases at J, with 9 bases in the middle. The CDR3 has 12 residues. CDR3 in DNA: TGTGCCAGCAGCCAAGATCGGCAGCCCCAGCATTTT. Translated, it gives CASSQDRQPQHF.

The chain has TRBV2 and TRBJ1-5, with D possibly being TRBD1 (6 bases). Germline CDR1 and CDR2: SNHLY and FYNNEI. The V gene lost 8 bases and the J gene lost 0 bases, with 8 bases spanning the gap. There are 13 residues in the CDR3. The CDR3 bases are TGTGCCAGCGGACAGTATAGCAATCAGCCCCAGCATTTT. Its translation is CASGQYSNQPQHF.

The CDR3 DNA reads as TGTGCCAGCAGTTTAATGGGACAGACCAGTTATGGCTACACCTTC. The encoded protein is CASSLMGQTSYGYTF. The chain carries TRBV6-5 and TRBJ1-2, with 7 bases aligning to TRBD1. The CDR3 extends over 15 amino acids. Unmatched junction bases numbered 10, after V lost 4 bases and J lost 5 bases. The V gene's germline CDR1 is MNHEY and CDR2 SVGAGI.

The CDR3 reads CASSHPPRTDTDTQYF. The CDR3 DNA follows: TGCGCCAGCAGTCACCCACCCCGGACAGACACAGATACGCAGTATTTT. V and J are TRBV10-1 and TRBJ2-3, with a possible D match to TRBD1 (6 bases). This CDR3 spans 16 amino acids. The germline CDR1 and CDR2 sequences are WNHNN and SYGVQD (reference sequence). V was clipped by 5 bases and J by 2 bases, with 17 bases between them.

The rearrangement uses TRBV11-3 and TRBJ2-2, with 10 bases matching TRBD1. Germline-derived CDR1 and CDR2 are SGHNT and YENEEA. The CDR3 is 15 residues long. The V and J ends lost 5 bases and 5 bases, in that order; junction bases with no gene match: 5. The chain's CDR3 is CASSLRDRGTGELFF. CDR3 DNA: TGTGCCAGCAGCCTACGGGACAGGGGAACCGGGGAGCTGTTTTTT.

This rearrangement joins TRBV6-6 to TRBJ1-5; no definite D call. V lost 2 bases and J lost 7, with 6 bases in between. The germline gives CDR1 MNHNY, CDR2 SVGAGI (reference sequence). This CDR3 is 12 amino acids long. For the CDR3, the DNA is TGTGCCAGCAGTTACGAGGGCCAGCCCCAGCATTTT. Its translation: CASSYEGQPQHF.

The chain is built from TRBV5-4 and TRBJ2-6; maybe TRBD2 (6 bases). V lost 3 bases, J lost 0 bases, and 13 bases lay in between. Germline V gene data show CDR1 as SGHNT and CDR2 as YYREEE (reference sequence). This CDR3 contains 17 residues. The CDR3 DNA follows: TGTGCCAGCAGCTCGCGCGTGGACTACTCTGGGGCCAACGTCCTGACTTTC. It yields the protein CASSSRVDYSGANVLTF. The full variable domain, completed using reference TRBV5-4 and TRBJ2-6, is ETGVTQSPTHLIKTRGQQVTLRCSSQSGHNTVSWYQQALGQGPQFIFQYYREEENGRGNFPPRFSGLQFPNYSSELNVNALELDDSALYLCASSSRVDYSGANVLTFGAGSRLTVL.

The chain links TRBV19 to TRBJ1-3, with D unclear. Per germline, CDR1 LNHDA and CDR2 SQIVND (reference sequence). The V end was cut by 3 bases, the J end by 1 base, with 4 bases between. This CDR3 is 13 amino acids long. CDR3 nucleotide sequence: TGTGCCAGTAGTATCCAGTCTGGAAACACCATATATTTT. As protein: CASSIQSGNTIYF.